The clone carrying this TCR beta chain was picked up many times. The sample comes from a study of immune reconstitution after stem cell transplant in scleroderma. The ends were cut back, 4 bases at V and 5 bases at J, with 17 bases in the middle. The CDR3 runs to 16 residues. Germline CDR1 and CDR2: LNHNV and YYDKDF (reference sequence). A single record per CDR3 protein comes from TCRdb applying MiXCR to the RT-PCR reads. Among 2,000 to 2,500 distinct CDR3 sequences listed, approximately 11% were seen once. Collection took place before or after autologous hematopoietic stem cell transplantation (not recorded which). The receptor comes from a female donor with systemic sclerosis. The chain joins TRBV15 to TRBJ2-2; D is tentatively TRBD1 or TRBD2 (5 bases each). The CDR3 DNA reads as TGTGCCACCAGCATACCCGGGACGTTGGGAACCGGGGAGCTGTTTTTT. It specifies CATSIPGTLGTGELFF.